The clone carrying this TCR beta chain was observed at least ten times. Its antigen remains unidentified. In the authors' workflow: Variation in CDR3 across clinicopathological groups served as the basis for constructing a distant-metastasis classifier in papillary thyroid cancer. MiXCR reprocessed the PCR reads for TCRdb. TCRdb's processing, not the study's, gives the V and J calls here. This repertoire shows about 59,000 clones, about 16% found once; its top ten account for more than 9%. Treatment of any kind had been given to no patient before thyroid surgery. The data stem from a study of metastatic and nonmetastatic thyroid tumors. Study context: Repertoire data that came from the blood and tumor or nodule tissue of malignant and benign thyroid patients were compared. Study-wide findings and caveats: Significantly higher TCR beta diversity was reportedly seen in malignant thyroid tumors than benign nodules, in blood and tumor.

In germline, CDR1 is MGHRA, CDR2 YSYEKL. CDR3 length: 15 residues. J gave up 2 bases and V 1 base, and 4 bases lay outside the gene matches. This chain connects TRBV4-1 to TRBJ2-7; 8 bases fit TRBD1. The receptor was isolated from a male donor with papillary thyroid cancer or a benign thyroid nodule (not recorded which). Some clones in this sample may be carry-over from other donors' samples. Sequenced input: blood. The DNA of the CDR3 is TGCGCCAGCAGCCAAGGGGGGGACAGGACCTACGAGCAGTACTTC. This gives the protein CASSQGGDRTYEQYF.